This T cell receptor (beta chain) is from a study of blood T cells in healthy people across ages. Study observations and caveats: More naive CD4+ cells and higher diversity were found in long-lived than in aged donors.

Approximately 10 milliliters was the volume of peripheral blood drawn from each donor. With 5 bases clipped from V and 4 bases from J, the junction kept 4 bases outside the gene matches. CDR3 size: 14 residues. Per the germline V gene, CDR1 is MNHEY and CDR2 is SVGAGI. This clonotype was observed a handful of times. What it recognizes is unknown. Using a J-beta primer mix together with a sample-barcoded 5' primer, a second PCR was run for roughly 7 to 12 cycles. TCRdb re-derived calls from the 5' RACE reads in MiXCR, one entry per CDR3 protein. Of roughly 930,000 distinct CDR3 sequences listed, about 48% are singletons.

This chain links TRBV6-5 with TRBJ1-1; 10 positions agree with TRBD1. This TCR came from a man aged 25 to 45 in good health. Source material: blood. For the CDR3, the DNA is TGTGCCAGCAGTACCCGGACAGGGGGCACTGAAGCTTTCTTT. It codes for CASSTRTGGTEAFF.